What follows are 22 T cell receptor beta chains derived from one specimen sequenced in a study of T cell responses to AZD1222 COVID-19 vaccine. Sequenced by immunoSEQ multiplex PCR; TCRdb stores in-frame clones only, minus some. The sample holds around 140,000 clones, about 93% seen once. Sequencing used peripheral blood, obtained on day 0 of AZD1222 vaccination. The receptors originated from an adult in good health.

The chain has TRBV11-2 and TRBJ2-7, with D perhaps matching TRBD1 or TRBD2 (5 bases each). The CDR3 runs 17 residues. V dropped 1 base and J dropped 0 bases, with 16 bases sitting between them. CDR1 and CDR2 from the germline V gene are SGHAT and FQNNGV. CDR3 sequence (DNA): TGTGCCAGCAGCTTAGGATGGGGACCGGGGAGCTCCTACGAGCAGTACTTC. This sequence encodes CASSLGWGPGSSYEQYF.

The chain uses TRBV4-3 and TRBJ1-2; perhaps TRBD1 as D (5 bases). Germline assignment: CDR1 LGHNA and CDR2 YSLEER. V was trimmed by 3 bases and J by 4 bases, leaving 15 bases between them. The length of the CDR3 is 15 residues. The DNA for the CDR3 is TGCGCCAGCAGCCACTTGGGGGATTCCGGCTATGGCTACACCTTC. As protein: CASSHLGDSGYGYTF.

The genes are TRBV7-3 and TRBJ2-2, with D perhaps matching TRBD2 (7 bases). The CDR3 is made up of 15 amino acids. Trimming cost V 5 bases and J 6 bases, with 16 bases left between them. The germline V gene has CDR1 SGHTA and CDR2 FQGTGA. For the CDR3, the DNA is TGTGCCAGCAGCCCAAATGGGGGGGCCCCCGGGGAGCTGTTTTTT. This translates into CASSPNGGAPGELFF.

The chain recombines TRBV7-2 with TRBJ1-3; a possible D gene is TRBD1 (5 bases). Germline V gene sequence: CDR1 SGHTA, CDR2 FQGNSA. V was cut by 0 bases and J by 1 base, with 10 bases left in between. The CDR3 extends over 16 amino acids. Here the CDR3 reads CASSLARAGSGNTIYF. For the CDR3, the DNA is TGTGCCAGCAGCTTAGCCAGGGCCGGTTCTGGAAACACCATATATTTT.

The V call is TRBV6-5, the J call TRBJ2-4; D is ambiguous. There are 13 residues in the CDR3. Trimming removed 2 bases from V and 3 bases from J, with 5 bases in between. Germline-derived CDR1 and CDR2 are MNHEY and SVGAGI. The CDR3 DNA reads TGTGCCAGCAGTTACGGGATCAAAAACATTCAGTACTTC. Protein: CASSYGIKNIQYF.

The sample holds one count of this clone. V is TRBV28 and J is TRBJ1-5; the D gene is possibly TRBD1 (6 bases). The CDR3 consists of 15 residues. The V end was cut by 2 bases, the J end by 4 bases, with 12 bases between. Per germline, CDR1 MDHEN and CDR2 SYDVKM. The CDR3 spells CASSLVGGSNQPQHF. DNA for the CDR3: TGTGCCAGCAGTTTAGTCGGGGGCTCGAATCAGCCCCAGCATTTT.

The chain uses TRBV3-1 (or the pseudogene TRBV3-2) and TRBJ2-1; 7 bases fit TRBD1. The CDR3 runs to 16 residues. The junction had 5 bases not matched to a gene; V was cut back by 3 bases and J by 0 bases. Germline CDR1 LGHDT, CDR2 YNNKEL (reference sequence). CDR3 nucleotide sequence: TGTGCCAGCAGCCAGGGGACAGTAAGCTCCTACAATGAGCAGTTCTTC. This gives the protein CASSQGTVSSYNEQFF.

The rearrangement uses TRBV19 and TRBJ1-6; TRBD1 might be the D (6 bases). Trimming pared 7 bases from V and 5 bases from J, leaving 15 bases between. Germline CDR1 reads LNHDA; CDR2 reads SQIVND (reference sequence). The length of the CDR3 is 15 residues. The DNA for the CDR3 is TGTGCCAGTAAGAACTCGGGACACGATAATTCACCCCTCCACTTT. Protein: CASKNSGHDNSPLHF. The whole variable domain, remainder taken from reference TRBV19 and TRBJ1-6, is DGGITQSPKYLFRKEGQNVTLSCEQNLNHDAMYWYRQDPGQGLRLIYYSQIVNDFQKGDIAEGYSVSREKKESFPLTVTSAQKNPTAFYLCASKNSGHDNSPLHFGNGTRLTVT.

The chain links TRBV6-5 to TRBJ1-1; D gene uncertain. CDR1 is MNHEY and CDR2 is SVGAGI in the germline V gene. CDR3 length equals 11 residues. Trimming pared 11 bases from V and 4 bases from J, leaving 11 bases between. The CDR3 DNA reads TGTGCCTTAAACCCGACCACTGAAGCTTTCTTT. This encodes CALNPTTEAFF.

This sequence joins TRBV3-1 (or the pseudogene TRBV3-2) and TRBJ2-2, with 9 nucleotides matching TRBD2. The V gene's germline CDR1 is LGHDT and CDR2 YNNKEL (reference sequence). J lost 5 bases, V lost 7 bases, and 8 bases had no gene match. This CDR3 spans 15 amino acids. CDR3 sequence reads: CASISSSGGTGELFF. In nucleotides, the CDR3 is TGTGCCAGCATCTCGAGTAGCGGGGGAACCGGGGAGCTGTTTTTT.

The V and J genes are TRBV14 and TRBJ1-1, with D perhaps matching TRBD1 (5 bases). V was trimmed by 1 base and J by 5 bases, leaving 11 bases between them. The V gene's germline CDR1 is SGHDN and CDR2 FVKESK. The CDR3 is made up of 14 amino acids. The CDR3 here is CASSQVAGRTEAFF. For the CDR3, the DNA is TGTGCCAGCAGCCAAGTGGCAGGGCGGACTGAAGCTTTCTTT. The full variable domain, its missing parts supplied by reference TRBV14 and TRBJ1-1, is EAGVTQFPSHSVIEKGQTVTLRCDPISGHDNLYWYRRVMGKEIKFLLHFVKESKQDESGMPNNRFLAERTGGTYSTLKVQPAELEDSGVYFCASSQVAGRTEAFFGQGTRLTVV.

DNA for the CDR3: TGTGCCAGCAGTCTCGAGGGAGGAAACACTGAAGCTTTCTTT. It specifies CASSLEGGNTEAFF. The V call is TRBV27, the J call TRBJ1-1, with D hard to call. V lost 5 bases and J 2 bases, leaving 12 bases between the germline ends. From germline, CDR1 is MNHEY and CDR2 SMNVEV (reference sequence). The length of the CDR3 is 14 residues.

The genes are TRBV6-5 and TRBJ1-2; D perhaps matches TRBD1 (6 bases). V was shortened by 4 bases and J by 9 bases, with 18 bases between the two germline ends. The germline gives CDR1 MNHEY, CDR2 SVGAGI. The CDR3 has 14 amino acids. DNA of the CDR3: TGTGCCAGCAGTTGGTCCACAGGGTTAATGAGCTACACCTTC. Translated: CASSWSTGLMSYTF.

The V gene is TRBV7-9, the J gene TRBJ2-7; 7 nucleotides match TRBD2. With 3 bases clipped from V and 1 base from J, the junction kept 3 bases outside the gene matches. Per germline, CDR1 SEHNR and CDR2 FQNEAQ (reference sequence). The CDR3 runs 14 residues. The CDR3 DNA is TGTGCCAGCAGCTTCAACGGGAGGTCCTACGAGCAGTACTTC. Translation: CASSFNGRSYEQYF.

V usage is TRBV5-1 and J usage is TRBJ1-2; 7 bases map to TRBD1. Germline-derived CDR1 and CDR2 are SGHRS and YFSETQ. This CDR3 spans 16 amino acids. V lost 1 base to trimming and J lost 4 bases; unmatched junction nucleotides: 10. The CDR3 region has the DNA TGCGCCAGCAGCTTGTCCCCCGGGACAGCGGTCTATGGCTACACCTTC. Translating gives CASSLSPGTAVYGYTF.

This clone was observed a single time. In DNA form, the CDR3 reads TGTGCCAGTAGTCGGGGGGGTGATGGCTACACCTTC. Its translation is CASSRGGDGYTF. The V call is TRBV19, the J call TRBJ1-2; tentative D call: TRBD1 (5 bases). Germline loops: CDR1 LNHDA, CDR2 SQIVND (reference sequence). Trimming left V 5 bases short and J 6 bases short, with 10 bases between. The CDR3 runs 12 residues. Drawing the rest from reference TRBV19 and TRBJ1-2, the complete variable domain is DGGITQSPKYLFRKEGQNVTLSCEQNLNHDAMYWYRQDPGQGLRLIYYSQIVNDFQKGDIAEGYSVSREKKESFPLTVTSAQKNPTAFYLCASSRGGDGYTFGSGTRLTVV.

V and J are TRBV7-9 and TRBJ1-2, with D possibly matching TRBD1 (5 bases). The CDR3 contains 12 residues. Germline V gene lookup returns CDR1 SEHNR and CDR2 FQNEAQ (reference sequence). V was cut by 3 bases and J by 8 bases, with 10 bases left in between. The CDR3 loop is CASSFDRGGYTF. CDR3 in DNA: TGTGCCAGCAGCTTCGACAGAGGCGGCTACACCTTC.

This chain joins TRBV7-3 and TRBJ2-1; D might be TRBD1 (6 bases). Looked up from germline, CDR1 is SGHTA and CDR2 is FQGTGA. Trimming took 5 bases from V and 5 from J, leaving 10 bases between them. CDR3 length: 13 residues. CDR3: CASSPGHNNEQFF. The CDR3 DNA follows: TGTGCCAGCAGCCCGGGACACAACAATGAGCAGTTCTTC. The whole variable domain, filled in from reference TRBV7-3 and TRBJ2-1, reads GAGVSQTPSNKVTEKGKYVELRCDPISGHTALYWYRQSLGQGPEFLIYFQGTGAADDSGLPNDRFFAVRPEGSVSTLKIQRTERGDSAVYLCASSPGHNNEQFFGPGTRLTVL.

CDR3 bases: TGTGCCTGGAGTGTACCTGGGCAGCCCCAGCATTTT. Amino acids: CAWSVPGQPQHF. The V and J genes are TRBV30 and TRBJ1-5, with D hard to call. The CDR3 spans 12 residues. V was shortened by 0 bases and J by 7 bases, with 7 bases between the two germline ends. CDR1 is GTSNPN, CDR2 SVGIG, per germline (reference sequence).

The chain is built from TRBV12-3 or TRBV12-4 and TRBJ1-1; no firm D call. Trimming pared 1 base from V and 4 bases from J, leaving 7 bases between. The CDR3 is 13 amino acids. The CDR3 nucleotides read TGTGCCAGCAGTTTAGAACTCGGCACTGAAGCTTTCTTT. As protein: CASSLELGTEAFF.

This chain joins TRBV7-8 and TRBJ1-5; the match to TRBD1 covers 11 bases. Germline V gene lookup returns CDR1 SGHVS and CDR2 FQNEAQ. Germline trimming cut 4 bases from V and 2 bases from J; bases unmatched to any gene: 7. CDR3 length: 17 amino acids. DNA for the CDR3: TGTGCCAGCAGCTCAGGGACAGGGGGTGAGGGCAATCAGCCCCAGCATTTT. Its protein is CASSSGTGGEGNQPQHF.

The chain uses TRBV9 and TRBJ2-7; a possible D gene is TRBD1 (5 bases). The germline V gene encodes CDR1 SGDLS and CDR2 YYNGEE. Trimming pared 0 bases from V and 4 bases from J, leaving 14 bases between. This CDR3 has 15 amino acids. CDR3 sequence (DNA): TGTGCCAGCAGCGTAGCTCAAGGGGTACTATACGAGCAGTACTTC. Translation: CASSVAQGVLYEQYF.